The entry below describes one T cell receptor beta chain. The source of the sample is a study of blood T cell repertoires in COVID-19. Overall study context: The United States, Italy and Spain were the sources of the acute and convalescent COVID-19 samples. Sources were T cells, B-cell-depleted T cells, or PBMCs; the material itself was cDNA or gDNA.

Germline loops: CDR1 WNHNN, CDR2 SYGVQD (reference sequence). V lost 1 base to trimming and J lost 6 bases, with 13 bases between them. This CDR3 has 15 amino acids. Authors' data handling: For nucleated cells, counts were estimated from reference gene primer amplification. Produced via immunoSEQ multiplex PCR; TCRdb's table is partial and in-frame only. The DNA was the basis for D and trimming; V, J and clone size are from that table. The sample has more than 40,000 clones; about 90% are singletons. The origin of this receptor is a man in his sixties with acute or convalescent COVID-19. What was sequenced was peripheral blood. This sequence joins TRBV10-1 and TRBJ1-5, with D possibly TRBD1 on 6 matching bases. CDR3 amino acids: CASSEFTGLGQPQHF. CDR3 bases: TGCGCCAGCAGTGAGTTTACAGGGTTGGGTCAGCCCCAGCATTTT.